This T cell receptor beta chain was captured in a study of neurological immune-mediated disorders. Specified time point: technical triplicate 2. The sorted libraries were made from over 800,000 CD4+ or CD8+ T cells. Synthesis of cDNA was performed by 5'RACE using 10-nucleotide random UMIs. TCRdb reanalysed the 5' RACE reads using MiXCR and keeps one entry per CDR3 protein. The repertoire has under 35,000 distinct CDR3 sequences, more than 10% of them found once; the top ten carry 4% to 5.5%. This clonotype was seen a single time. The target antigen is unknown. A read error may account for a junction end that differs from germline. Study-level results: None of the CDR3 amino acid sequences found in expanded clones was shared across subjects. This suggests that the TCR-beta repertoires were private in all groups. Healthy controls had more TCR clonal expansion than multiple sclerosis, which showed the least, whereas HTLV-1-associated myelopathy showed the most.

The germline V gene has CDR1 MRHNA and CDR2 SNTAGT. The CDR3 sequence is 16 residues long. Sample: CD4+ T cells from blood. The V call is TRBV6-4, the J call TRBJ1-5; 8 nucleotides line up with TRBD1. The clonotype was recovered from a female donor with HTLV-1-associated myelopathy (HAM/TSP). The CDR3 protein is CASSLLRTGSNQPKHF. The DNA of the CDR3 is TGTGCCAGTAGTCTACTACGGACAGGGAGCAATCAGCCCAAGCATTTT.